These 16 T cell receptor beta chains were sequenced from one sample in a study of blood T cell repertoires in COVID-19 (dated by TCRdb to 2019 to 2021). The library relied on the immunoSEQ multiplex PCR assay. The table comes from immuneACCESS by way of TCRdb, which keeps in-frame sequences with V and J called. Part of the clones is missing from these tables; in studies checked, under half for an unresolved V gene and the rest for unknown reasons. The sample records more than 150,000 clones, 82% of which are singletons. Of the sample, over 9.5% falls within the top ten clones. Sample: PBMCs or T cells enriched from blood (not recorded which). The receptors shown here come from a man aged 35 to 55 who had recovered from COVID-19.

DNA for the CDR3: TGTGCCAGCAGCCAACAAGCGGGAGGGGGCCCAGATACGCAGTATTTT. Translated: CASSQQAGGGPDTQYF. The chain is built from TRBV4-2 and TRBJ2-3, with 10 nucleotides matching TRBD2. J lost 4 bases, V lost 2 bases, and 6 bases had no gene match. The germline V gene has CDR1 LGHNA and CDR2 YNFKEQ. The CDR3 loop spans 16 amino acids.

In nucleotides, the CDR3 is TGCGCCAGCAGCCCGCGACAGCGCCCATCCTACGAGCAGTACTTC. Its protein is CASSPRQRPSYEQYF. The V gene is TRBV5-1, the J gene TRBJ2-7; D perhaps matches TRBD1 (5 bases). Per germline, CDR1 SGHRS and CDR2 YFSETQ. V was pared by 4 bases and J by 1 base, with 15 bases between. The CDR3 totals 15 residues.

J is TRBJ2-1 and V is TRBV24-1; weak D call: TRBD2 (5 bases). CDR1 and CDR2 (germline): KGHDR, SFDVKD. Trimming left V 2 bases short and J 3 bases short, with 10 bases between. The CDR3 sequence is 15 residues long. In nucleotides, the CDR3 is TGTGCCACCAGTGATTCACAAGACTACTACAATGAGCAGTTCTTC. This translates into CATSDSQDYYNEQFF.

The J gene is TRBJ1-2, the V gene TRBV7-2, with 8 bases that match TRBD1. This CDR3 has 15 residues. Germline V gene sequence: CDR1 SGHTA, CDR2 FQGNSA. V gave up 4 bases and J gave up 6 bases; unmatched junction bases: 10. The CDR3 nucleotides read TGTGCCAGCAGCTCAATTATATGGACAGGGAATGGCTACACCTTC. Amino acids: CASSSIIWTGNGYTF.

This rearrangement joins TRBV24-1 to TRBJ2-1; 8 nucleotides line up with TRBD1. There are 17 residues in the CDR3. The ends lost 4 bases at V and 9 bases at J; junction bases unmatched: 16. Looked up from germline, CDR1 is KGHDR and CDR2 is SFDVKD. Here the CDR3 reads CATSEPTGQGVLSEQFF. The CDR3 bases are TGTGCCACCAGTGAACCCACAGGACAGGGCGTCCTAAGTGAGCAGTTCTTC.

This clone was observed a few times. This chain joins TRBV3-1 (or the pseudogene TRBV3-2) and TRBJ2-2; TRBD1 matches at 10 bases. The J segment lost 7 bases and the V segment lost 10 bases, leaving 6 bases of the junction unmatched. The V gene's germline CDR1 is LGHDT and CDR2 YNNKEL (reference sequence). This CDR3 has 13 residues. CDR3 residues: CATTGQGIGELFF. CDR3 DNA sequence: TGTGCCACTACGGGACAGGGGATCGGGGAGCTGTTTTTT.

This chain uses TRBV5-8 with TRBJ2-3; no definite D call. Germline V gene sequence: CDR1 SGHTS, CDR2 YDEGEE. The CDR3 covers 11 residues. Trimming cost V 4 bases and J 4 bases, with 4 bases left between them. CDR3 sequence: CASSPADTQYF. CDR3 coding DNA: TGTGCCAGCAGCCCGGCAGATACGCAGTATTTT.

The V and J genes are TRBV6-5 and TRBJ1-5; weak D call: TRBD1 (6 bases). The CDR3 extends over 15 amino acids. Germline V gives CDR1 MNHEY, CDR2 SVGAGI. V was trimmed by 11 bases and J by 0 bases, leaving 17 bases between them. The DNA for the CDR3 is TGTGCCGGACGCTCGGGACACCATAGCAATCAGCCCCAGCATTTT. Its translation is CAGRSGHHSNQPQHF.

V is TRBV18 and J is TRBJ2-3, with 12 positions matching TRBD2. CDR3 size: 19 residues. V trimming: 4 bases; J trimming: 0 bases; junction bases outside the gene matches: 11. From germline, CDR1 is KGHSH and CDR2 LQKENI. CDR3 protein: CASSLMTSGSGGSTDTQYF. CDR3 bases: TGTGCCAGCTCACTAATGACTAGCGGGAGCGGAGGAAGCACAGATACGCAGTATTTT. Variable domain in full (rest from reference TRBV18 and TRBJ2-3): NAGVMQNPRHLVRRRGQEARLRCSPMKGHSHVYWYRQLPEEGLKFMVYLQKENIIDESGMPKERFSAEFPKEGPSILRIQQVVRGDSAAYFCASSLMTSGSGGSTDTQYFGPGTRLTVL.

This clone was seen once. This chain uses TRBV18 with TRBJ2-6; 13 positions match TRBD2. From germline, CDR1 is KGHSH and CDR2 LQKENI. Germline trimming cut 3 bases from V and 1 base from J; bases unmatched to any gene: 0. The CDR3 loop spans 17 amino acids. In DNA, the CDR3 is TGTGCCAGCTCACCGACTAGCGGGAGGTCTGGGGCCAACGTCCTGACTTTC. Its translation: CASSPTSGRSGANVLTF.

The chain links TRBV28 to TRBJ1-1, with TRBD1 matching over 7 bases. Trimming removed 6 bases from V and 4 bases from J; junction bases left unmatched: 17. Germline V gene data show CDR1 as MDHEN and CDR2 as SYDVKM. This CDR3 contains 17 residues. The CDR3 sequence is CASRLGWDYTGATEAFF. Here the CDR3 DNA reads TGTGCCAGCAGGCTAGGTTGGGATTACACAGGGGCCACTGAAGCTTTCTTT. The variable domain in full, with the rest retrieved from reference TRBV28 and TRBJ1-1, is DVKVTQSSRYLVKRTGEKVFLECVQDMDHENMFWYRQDPGLGLRLIYFSYDVKMKEKGDIPEGYSVSREKKERFSLILESASTNQTSMYLCASRLGWDYTGATEAFFGQGTRLTVV.

DNA of the CDR3: TGCAGTGTGGTGCGGGAGTCGAGGAATACGCAGTATTTT. This sequence encodes CSVVRESRNTQYF. The rearrangement joins TRBV29-1 to TRBJ2-3, with TRBD2 matching over 7 bases. CDR1 and CDR2 from the germline V gene are SQVTM and ANQGSEA. The CDR3 runs to 13 residues.

The gene calls are TRBV4-2 and TRBJ1-4; possibly TRBD1 for D (6 bases). V gave up 1 base and J gave up 8 bases, with 11 bases separating them. Germline values: CDR1 LGHNA, CDR2 YNFKEQ. The CDR3 totals 14 residues. CDR3 sequence: CASSQGQGQEKLFF. CDR3 coding DNA: TGTGCCAGCAGCCAAGGGCAGGGGCAAGAAAAACTGTTTTTT.

V gene TRBV19 combines with J gene TRBJ1-4; no clear D. V was cut by 1 base and J by 10 bases, with 16 bases left in between. This CDR3 is built from 15 residues. From germline, CDR1 is LNHDA and CDR2 SQIVND (reference sequence). CDR3 nucleotide sequence: TGTGCCAGTAGTATAGTAGGCGGTGAGCGACGAAAACTGTTTTTT. It yields the protein CASSIVGGERRKLFF.

The sample holds a few counts of this clone. This chain uses TRBV29-1 with TRBJ2-1; 7 nucleotides line up with TRBD1. The V segment lost 0 bases and the J segment 4 bases; nucleotides outside the gene matches: 6. There are 15 residues in the CDR3. Germline V gene data show CDR1 as SQVTM and CDR2 as ANQGSEA. Here the CDR3 DNA reads TGCAGCGTTGAAGACGGACAGGCACGGTACAATGAGCAGTTCTTC. Translating gives CSVEDGQARYNEQFF.

The chain couples TRBV10-3 to TRBJ2-7; 8 nucleotides match TRBD1. The CDR3 extends over 16 amino acids. V lost 4 bases, J lost 0 bases, and 8 bases stayed unmatched. Germline V lookup: CDR1 ENHRY, CDR2 SYGVKD. Written as DNA, the CDR3 is TGTGCCATCAGTGGCCGTGGGACAGGAAACTCCTACGAGCAGTACGTC. Protein: CAISGRGTGNSYEQYV.